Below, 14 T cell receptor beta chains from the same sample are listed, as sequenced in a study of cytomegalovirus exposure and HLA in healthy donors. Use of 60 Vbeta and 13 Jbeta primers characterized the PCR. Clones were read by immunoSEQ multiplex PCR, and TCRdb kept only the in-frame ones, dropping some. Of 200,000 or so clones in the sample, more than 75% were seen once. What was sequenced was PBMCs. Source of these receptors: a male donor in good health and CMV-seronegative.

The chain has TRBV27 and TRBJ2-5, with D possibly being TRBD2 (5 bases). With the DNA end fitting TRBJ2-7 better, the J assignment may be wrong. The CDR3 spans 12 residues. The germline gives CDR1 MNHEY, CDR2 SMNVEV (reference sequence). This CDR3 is CASSFGSGEQYF. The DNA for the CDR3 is TGTGCCAGCAGTTTCGGCAGCGGCGAGCAGTACTTC.

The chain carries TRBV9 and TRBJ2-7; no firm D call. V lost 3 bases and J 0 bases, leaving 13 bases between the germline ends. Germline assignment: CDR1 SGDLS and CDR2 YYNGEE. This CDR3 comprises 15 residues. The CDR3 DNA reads TGTGCCAGCAGCGCCACCGGGTATTCCTCCTACGAGCAGTACTTC. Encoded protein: CASSATGYSSYEQYF.

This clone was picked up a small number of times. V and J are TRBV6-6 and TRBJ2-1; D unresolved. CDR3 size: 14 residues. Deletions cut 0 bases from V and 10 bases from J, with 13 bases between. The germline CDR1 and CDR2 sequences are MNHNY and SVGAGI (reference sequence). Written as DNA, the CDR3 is TGTGCCAGCAGTTACTCTTTGGCGGCCCTGGAGCAGTTCTTC. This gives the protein CASSYSLAALEQFF.

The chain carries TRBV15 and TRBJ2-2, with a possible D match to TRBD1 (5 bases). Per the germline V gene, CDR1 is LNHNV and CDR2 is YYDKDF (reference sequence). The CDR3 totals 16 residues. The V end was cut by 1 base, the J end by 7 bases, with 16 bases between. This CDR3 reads CATSRGVTDPGGELFF. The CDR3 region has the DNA TGTGCCACCAGCAGAGGCGTGACAGATCCGGGCGGGGAGCTGTTTTTT. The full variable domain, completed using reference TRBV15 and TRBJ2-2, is DAMVIQNPRYQVTQFGKPVTLSCSQTLNHNVMYWYQQKSSQAPKLLFHYYDKDFNNEADTPDNFQSRRPNTSFCFLDIRSPGLGDTAMYLCATSRGVTDPGGELFFGEGSRLTVL.

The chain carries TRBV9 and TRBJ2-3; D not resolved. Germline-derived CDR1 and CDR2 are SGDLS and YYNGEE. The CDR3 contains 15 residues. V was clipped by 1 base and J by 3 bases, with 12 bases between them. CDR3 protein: CASSVTIRETDTQYF. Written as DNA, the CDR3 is TGTGCCAGCAGCGTAACGATTCGAGAGACAGATACGCAGTATTTT. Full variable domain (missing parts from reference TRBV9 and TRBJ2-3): DSGVTQTPKHLITATGQRVTLRCSPRSGDLSVYWYQQSLDQGLQFLIQYYNGEERAKGNILERFSAQQFPDLHSELNLSSLELGDSALYFCASSVTIRETDTQYFGPGTRLTVL.

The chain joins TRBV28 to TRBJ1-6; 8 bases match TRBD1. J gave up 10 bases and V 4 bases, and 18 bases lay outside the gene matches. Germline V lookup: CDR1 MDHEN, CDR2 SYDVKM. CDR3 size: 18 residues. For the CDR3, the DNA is TGTGCCAGCAGTTCCTTTGGGACAGGAGAGGGGAGGAAATCACCCCTCCACTTT. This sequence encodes CASSSFGTGEGRKSPLHF. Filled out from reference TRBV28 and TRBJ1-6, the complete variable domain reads DVKVTQSSRYLVKRTGEKVFLECVQDMDHENMFWYRQDPGLGLRLIYFSYDVKMKEKGDIPEGYSVSREKKERFSLILESASTNQTSMYLCASSSFGTGEGRKSPLHFGNGTRLTVT.

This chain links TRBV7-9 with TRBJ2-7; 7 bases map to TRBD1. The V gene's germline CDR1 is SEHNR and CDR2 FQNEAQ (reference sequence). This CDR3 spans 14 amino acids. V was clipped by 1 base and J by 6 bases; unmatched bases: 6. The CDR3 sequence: CASSLVTGTGEQYF. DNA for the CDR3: TGTGCCAGCAGCTTAGTGACAGGGACGGGCGAGCAGTACTTC.

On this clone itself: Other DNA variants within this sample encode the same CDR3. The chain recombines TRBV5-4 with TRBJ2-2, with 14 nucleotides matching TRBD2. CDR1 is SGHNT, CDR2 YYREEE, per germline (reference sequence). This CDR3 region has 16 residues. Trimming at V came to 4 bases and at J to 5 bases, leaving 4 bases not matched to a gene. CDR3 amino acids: CASSLGLAGVTGELFF. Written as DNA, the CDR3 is TGTGCCAGCAGCCTGGGACTAGCGGGAGTAACCGGGGAGCTGTTTTTT.

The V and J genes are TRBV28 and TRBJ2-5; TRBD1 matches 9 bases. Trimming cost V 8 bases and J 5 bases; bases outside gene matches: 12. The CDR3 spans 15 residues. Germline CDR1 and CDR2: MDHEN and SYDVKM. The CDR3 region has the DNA TGTGCCAGCGTTTATGGAGGACAGGGGTATGAGACCCAGTACTTC. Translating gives CASVYGGQGYETQYF.

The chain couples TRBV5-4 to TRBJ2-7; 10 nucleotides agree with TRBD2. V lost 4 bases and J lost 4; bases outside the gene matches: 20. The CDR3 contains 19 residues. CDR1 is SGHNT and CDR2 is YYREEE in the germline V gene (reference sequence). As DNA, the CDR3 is TGTGCCAGCAGCCAGGGAGGTCCTTGGCTAGCGGGAGAAAAGTACGAGCAGTACTTC. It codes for CASSQGGPWLAGEKYEQYF.

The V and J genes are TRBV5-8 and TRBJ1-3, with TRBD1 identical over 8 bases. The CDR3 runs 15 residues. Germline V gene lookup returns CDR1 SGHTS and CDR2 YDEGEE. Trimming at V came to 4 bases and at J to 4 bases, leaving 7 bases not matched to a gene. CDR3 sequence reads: CASSEQGARGNTIYF. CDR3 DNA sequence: TGTGCCAGCAGCGAGCAGGGGGCGCGCGGAAACACCATATATTTT.

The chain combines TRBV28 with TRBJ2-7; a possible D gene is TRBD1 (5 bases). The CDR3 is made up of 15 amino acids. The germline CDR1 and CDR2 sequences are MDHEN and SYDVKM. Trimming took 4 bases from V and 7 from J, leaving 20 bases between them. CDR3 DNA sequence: TGTGCCAGCAGTTATGGGGCGGTCGCACCGAATGAGCAGTACTTC. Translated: CASSYGAVAPNEQYF.

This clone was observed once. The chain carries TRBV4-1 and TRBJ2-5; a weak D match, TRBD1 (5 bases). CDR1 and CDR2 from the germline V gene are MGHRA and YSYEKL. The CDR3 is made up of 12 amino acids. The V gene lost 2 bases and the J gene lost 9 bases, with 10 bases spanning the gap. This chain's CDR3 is CASSQRKGAQYF. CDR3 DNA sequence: TGCGCCAGCAGCCAACGAAAAGGGGCCCAGTACTTC.

CDR3 DNA: TGTGCCAGCAGTGTTATACCAGGGACTAGCGGCTACAATGAGCAGTTCTTC. It codes for CASSVIPGTSGYNEQFF. V gene TRBV2 combines with J gene TRBJ2-1; 11 bases agree with TRBD2. The CDR3 totals 17 residues. Germline V lookup: CDR1 SNHLY, CDR2 FYNNEI. Germline trimming cut 4 bases from V and 3 bases from J; bases unmatched to any gene: 8.